The rows below give T cell receptor beta chains drawn from one sample of a study of T cell responses to AZD1222 COVID-19 vaccine. The protocol was immunoSEQ multiplex PCR, while the TCRdb copy is restricted to in-frame clones and leaves out a portion. The repertoire holds over 130,000 clones, with 80% to 95% as singletons. Sequences were derived from peripheral blood, sampled 28 days after the second AZD1222 dose. These receptor sequences come from an adult who received the AZD1222 COVID-19 vaccine. Both conserved end residues are part of each CDR3. Each record gives: D gene, J gene, V gene, clone size, CDR3 DNA, CDR3 protein. The D gene is left open where the match is weak. Expanded clones get a size class; other rows say once, few or many, or leave the size out.

d_gene: TRBD1; j_gene: TRBJ1-5; v_gene: TRBV2; abundance: .; CDR3nt: TGTGCCAGCAGTGAGAAGGGACAGGGGCGCAATCAGCCCCAGCATTTT; CDR3aa: CASSEKGQGRNQPQHF
d_gene: .; j_gene: TRBJ2-5; v_gene: TRBV4-2; abundance: .; CDR3nt: TGTGCCAGCAGCCAAGACCGTAGGAGTGAGACCCAGTACTTC; CDR3aa: CASSQDRRSETQYF
d_gene: .; j_gene: TRBJ1-1; v_gene: TRBV9; abundance: .; CDR3nt: TGTGCCAGCAGCGTTCGAGCGATCGGCGCTGAAGCTTTCTTT; CDR3aa: CASSVRAIGAEAFF
d_gene: .; j_gene: TRBJ2-1; v_gene: TRBV15; abundance: .; CDR3nt: TGTGCCACCAGCAGAGATGTTTCGCGGGAAGGGCAGTTCTTC; CDR3aa: CATSRDVSREGQFF
d_gene: TRBD1; j_gene: TRBJ2-1; v_gene: TRBV2; abundance: .; CDR3nt: TGTGCCAGCAGTGATCCAGGGGGCCTCTCCTACAATGAGCAGTTCTTC; CDR3aa: CASSDPGGLSYNEQFF
d_gene: TRBD1; j_gene: TRBJ1-2; v_gene: TRBV12-3/TRBV12-4; abundance: .; CDR3nt: TGTGCCAGCAGCCCTGACAGGGCCAACGGCTACACCTTC; CDR3aa: CASSPDRANGYTF
d_gene: TRBD2; j_gene: TRBJ2-7; v_gene: TRBV7-2; abundance: few; CDR3nt: TGTGCCAGCAGCCCGTCTAGCGGACCGTACGAGCAGTACTTC; CDR3aa: CASSPSSGPYEQYF
d_gene: TRBD1; j_gene: TRBJ1-5; v_gene: TRBV6-1; abundance: .; CDR3nt: TGTGCCAGCAGTGAAGGGGACAGCCATCAGCCCCAGCATTTT; CDR3aa: CASSEGDSHQPQHF
d_gene: .; j_gene: TRBJ2-7; v_gene: TRBV7-7; abundance: .; CDR3nt: TGTGCCAGCAGCACCGGCCCCCGGAGCGAGCAGTACTTC; CDR3aa: CASSTGPRSEQYF
d_gene: .; j_gene: TRBJ1-4; v_gene: TRBV7-9; abundance: .; CDR3nt: TGTGCCAGCAGCCTTCAACAGGATGGTTCCGAAAAACTGTTTTTT; CDR3aa: CASSLQQDGSEKLFF
d_gene: TRBD2; j_gene: TRBJ2-7; v_gene: TRBV27; abundance: .; CDR3nt: TGTGCCAGCGCAGGGACTAGCGGGAGAAAGGTTTCCGAGCAGTACTTC; CDR3aa: CASAGTSGRKVSEQYF
d_gene: .; j_gene: TRBJ1-3; v_gene: TRBV5-1; abundance: .; CDR3nt: TGCGCCAGCAGCTTGGCAAGCAGCTCTGGAAACACCATATATTTT; CDR3aa: CASSLASSSGNTIYF
d_gene: .; j_gene: TRBJ2-7; v_gene: TRBV12-3/TRBV12-4; abundance: .; CDR3nt: TGTGCCAGCAGTTTAAGGGGCGGCTACGAGCAGTACTTC; CDR3aa: CASSLRGGYEQYF
d_gene: TRBD1; j_gene: TRBJ2-2; v_gene: TRBV6-2/TRBV6-3; abundance: .; CDR3nt: TGTGCCAGCAGTCGACAGGGTGTGACCGGGGAGCTGTTTTTT; CDR3aa: CASSRQGVTGELFF
d_gene: TRBD1; j_gene: TRBJ2-1; v_gene: TRBV11-2; abundance: .; CDR3nt: TGTGCCAGCAGCTTTTTCAGGGGGAATGAGCAGTTCTTC; CDR3aa: CASSFFRGNEQFF
d_gene: .; j_gene: TRBJ2-7; v_gene: TRBV5-1; abundance: .; CDR3nt: TGCGCCAGCAGCTTGGGACGGGGTTCCTACGAGCAGTACTTC; CDR3aa: CASSLGRGSYEQYF
d_gene: .; j_gene: TRBJ1-1; v_gene: TRBV4-3; abundance: .; CDR3nt: TGCGCCAGCAGCCAAGACCCAGACGATAAAGCTTTCTTT; CDR3aa: CASSQDPDDKAFF